One and the same sample provided the 20 T cell receptor beta chains below, sequenced in a study of blood T cell repertoires in COVID-19. TCRdb's copy holds only in-frame clones and misses some; the assay was immunoSEQ multiplex PCR. This repertoire shows about 94,000 clones, over 65% found once; its top ten account for roughly 45%. The sequenced sample consisted of peripheral blood. The receptor source for this set is a human donor in a cohort sampled during active COVID-19.

The J gene is TRBJ2-4, the V gene TRBV12-3 or TRBV12-4; D gene uncertain. The CDR3 sequence is 13 residues long. Trimming cost V 3 bases and J 1 base, with 4 bases left between them. CDR3 coding DNA: TGTGCCAGCAGTTTCCCTGCCAAAAACATTCAGTACTTC. Protein product: CASSFPAKNIQYF.

The rearrangement links TRBV7-2 to TRBJ1-6, with D uncertain. The V end lost 6 bases, the J end lost 2 bases, and 5 bases lay between the germline ends. Looked up from germline, CDR1 is SGHTA and CDR2 is FQGNSA. The CDR3 covers 13 residues. CDR3 sequence (DNA): TGTGCCAGCAGTCCAGCCTATAATTCACCCCTCCACTTT. Its protein is CASSPAYNSPLHF.

CDR3 DNA: TGTGCCAGCAGCGTGAGGGACAAAAATGAAAAACTGTTTTTT. Amino acids: CASSVRDKNEKLFF. V is TRBV9 and J is TRBJ1-4; D might be TRBD1 (6 bases). The CDR3 is 14 amino acids. V was cut by 2 bases and J by 5 bases, with 10 bases left in between. The germline V gene has CDR1 SGDLS and CDR2 YYNGEE.

Here the CDR3 reads CASSQTPLALHEQYF. CDR3 DNA sequence: TGCGCCAGCAGCCAAACGCCCCTAGCACTCCACGAGCAGTACTTC. The rearrangement joins TRBV4-1 to TRBJ2-7; a weak D match, TRBD2 (5 bases). The CDR3 totals 15 residues. The V and J ends lost 2 bases and 5 bases respectively, with 16 bases between them. In germline, CDR1 is MGHRA, CDR2 YSYEKL.

The V call is TRBV6-5, the J call TRBJ1-2, with D perhaps matching TRBD1 (6 bases). V shed 5 bases and J shed 4 bases, with 14 bases lying between them. CDR1 MNHEY and CDR2 SVGAGI come from the germline V gene. There are 14 residues in the CDR3. CDR3 bases: TGTGCCAGCAGTACGCCACAGGGCCGCTATGGCTACACCTTC. This translates into CASSTPQGRYGYTF.

V usage is TRBV5-4 and J usage is TRBJ2-5, with D tentatively TRBD1 (5 bases). Germline V gives CDR1 SGHNT, CDR2 YYREEE (reference sequence). The CDR3 runs 14 residues. The V end was cut by 4 bases, the J end by 5 bases, with 15 bases between. The CDR3 sequence is CASSPGPAGETQYF. CDR3 in DNA: TGTGCCAGCAGCCCCGGACCGGCAGGGGAGACCCAGTACTTC.

As to this clone: The same CDR3 is also encoded by other DNA sequences in this sample. The V and J genes are TRBV7-9 and TRBJ2-7; no firm D call. The CDR3 totals 13 residues. Looked up from germline, CDR1 is SEHNR and CDR2 is FQNEAQ (reference sequence). V lost 1 base and J lost 2, with 6 bases in between. The CDR3 nucleotides are TGTGCCAGCAGCTTAGGCACTACCTACGAGCAGTACTTC. Encoded protein: CASSLGTTYEQYF.

The chain couples TRBV11-2 to TRBJ2-2; 11 bases are a match to TRBD2. The CDR3 is 15 amino acids. Per the germline V gene, CDR1 is SGHAT and CDR2 is FQNNGV. J lost 5 bases, V lost 5 bases, and 4 bases had no gene match. CDR3 nucleotides: TGTGCCAGCAGCCTCCCTAGCGGGAGGACCGGGGAGCTGTTTTTT. Translated, it gives CASSLPSGRTGELFF. Using reference TRBV11-2 and TRBJ2-2 for the parts outside the CDR3, the full variable domain is EAGVAQSPRYKIIEKRQSVAFWCNPISGHATLYWYQQILGQGPKLLIQFQNNGVVDDSQLPKDRFSAERLKGVDSTLKIQPAKLEDSAVYLCASSLPSGRTGELFFGEGSRLTVL.

The V and J genes are TRBV4-1 and TRBJ2-2; 7 positions agree with TRBD2. Trimming cost V 1 base and J 6 bases; bases outside gene matches: 5. CDR1 is MGHRA, CDR2 YSYEKL, per germline. CDR3 length: 15 residues. The CDR3 loop reads CASSQVGRGAGELFF. Here the CDR3 DNA reads TGCGCCAGCAGCCAAGTGGGGAGGGGTGCCGGGGAGCTGTTTTTT.

This chain joins TRBV9 and TRBJ2-1, with TRBD2 identical over 8 bases. The CDR3 extends over 16 amino acids. Germline V gives CDR1 SGDLS, CDR2 YYNGEE. After removal of 4 bases from V and 9 bases from J, the junction contained 15 bases not matched to a gene. The CDR3 coding sequence is TGTGCCAGCAGCAGCCGACTCCAGCGGGAGATCGGTGAGCAGTTCTTC. Its protein product is CASSSRLQREIGEQFF.

The gene calls are TRBV25-1 and TRBJ2-7, with D unresolved. CDR1 is MGHDK, CDR2 SYGVNS, per germline. This CDR3 is built from 15 residues. V was shortened by 2 bases and J by 6 bases, with 17 bases between the two germline ends. The CDR3 spells CASSEPGRPLSEQYF. The CDR3, as DNA: TGTGCCAGCAGTGAACCAGGTCGCCCCTTGTCCGAGCAGTACTTC.

The gene calls are TRBV19 and TRBJ2-3; 10 nucleotides agree with TRBD2. The germline CDR1 and CDR2 sequences are LNHDA and SQIVND (reference sequence). V shed 1 base, J shed 1 base, and the junction held 2 bases outside the gene matches. There are 16 residues in the CDR3. CDR3 in DNA: TGTGCCAGTAGTATAGCCCTAGCGGGAGGCACAGATACGCAGTATTTT. Residues: CASSIALAGGTDTQYF.

The chain links TRBV5-4 to TRBJ2-7; D is unclear. The CDR3 length is 13 residues. V was clipped by 1 base and J by 1 base, with 6 bases between them. The germline V gene encodes CDR1 SGHNT and CDR2 YYREEE (reference sequence). The CDR3 is CASSLSKSYEQYF. CDR3 in DNA: TGTGCCAGCAGCTTGTCTAAGTCCTACGAGCAGTACTTC.

The chain has TRBV13 and TRBJ2-7; the match to TRBD1 covers 10 bases. The CDR3 runs to 15 residues. V dropped 4 bases and J dropped 4; count of bases not matched to a gene: 7. Germline lookup yields CDR1 PRHDT and CDR2 FYEKMQ (reference sequence). CDR3 loop: CASSSRTGGYYEQYF. The CDR3 coding sequence is TGTGCCAGCAGCTCCAGGACAGGGGGATATTACGAGCAGTACTTC.

The V gene is TRBV18, the J gene TRBJ2-1; a weak D match, TRBD1 (5 bases). The CDR3 is 15 residues long. The V end was cut by 2 bases, the J end by 4 bases, with 12 bases between. Germline CDR1 reads KGHSH; CDR2 reads LQKENI. Here the CDR3 reads CASSPVRQNYNEQFF. The CDR3 DNA sequence: TGTGCCAGCTCACCAGTGCGACAGAATTACAATGAGCAGTTCTTC.

The V call is TRBV4-1, the J call TRBJ2-5, with TRBD1 identical over 10 bases. The CDR3 is 15 amino acids. Germline V CDR1 and CDR2: MGHRA, YSYEKL. V dropped 0 bases and J dropped 5; count of bases not matched to a gene: 3. The CDR3, as DNA: TGCGCCAGCAGCCAAGAGGGACAGGGGAGGGAGACCCAGTACTTC. Amino acids: CASSQEGQGRETQYF.

The V call is TRBV29-1, the J call TRBJ2-6; D possibly corresponds to TRBD2 (6 bases). V was cut by 6 bases and J by 0 bases, with 12 bases left in between. The germline CDR1 and CDR2 sequences are SQVTM and ANQGSEA. CDR3 size: 15 residues. CDR3 region: CSVRGLLSGANVLTF. The CDR3 DNA is TGCAGCGTAAGGGGACTCCTCTCTGGGGCCAACGTCCTGACTTTC. The variable domain in full, completed from reference TRBV29-1 and TRBJ2-6, reads SAVISQKPSRDICQRGTSLTIQCQVDSQVTMMFWYRQQPGQSLTLIATANQGSEATYESGFVIDKFPISRPNLTFSTLTVSNMSPEDSSIYLCSVRGLLSGANVLTFGAGSRLTVL.

This chain links TRBV5-4 with TRBJ1-1, with 11 bases identical to TRBD1. The V segment lost 1 base and the J segment 6 bases; nucleotides outside the gene matches: 5. The germline V gene has CDR1 SGHNT and CDR2 YYREEE (reference sequence). This CDR3 comprises 15 residues. CDR3 in DNA: TGTGCCAGCAGCTTGTCCGGACAGGGGGCCGCTGAAGCTTTCTTT. Its translation is CASSLSGQGAAEAFF.

Here the CDR3 DNA reads TGTGCCAGCAGCGGGATAGGGGGACATCTGGGGCAGTACTTC. As protein: CASSGIGGHLGQYF. The chain links TRBV7-9 to TRBJ2-7; D is possibly TRBD1 (6 bases). Per germline, CDR1 SEHNR and CDR2 FQNEAQ (reference sequence). This CDR3 is 14 amino acids long. The V end lost 5 bases, the J end lost 9 bases, and 20 bases lay between the germline ends.

This chain connects TRBV7-2 to TRBJ2-1; possibly TRBD2 for D (7 bases). The CDR3 loop spans 15 amino acids. The germline V gene has CDR1 SGHTA and CDR2 FQGNSA. V lost 2 bases to trimming and J lost 5 bases, with 13 bases between them. DNA of the CDR3: TGTGCCAGCAGCTTAATAAGGGAGGGGGACAATGAGCAGTTCTTC. This codes for CASSLIREGDNEQFF.